Below are 28 T cell receptor beta chains sequenced from a single sample in a study of T cell responses to AZD1222 COVID-19 vaccine. The assay was immunoSEQ multiplex PCR, and TCRdb's table has in-frame clones only and misses some. The profile shows some 120,000 clones, roughly nine tenths of them singletons. The source was peripheral blood, collected 28 days after the second AZD1222 dose. Receptors originate from an adult who received the AZD1222 COVID-19 vaccine.

This chain connects TRBV27 to TRBJ1-5; TRBD1 might be the D (5 bases). V gave up 7 bases and J gave up 9 bases, with 16 bases separating them. Germline lookup yields CDR1 MNHEY and CDR2 SMNVEV (reference sequence). The CDR3 consists of 13 residues. CDR3 loop: CASKGTGIGPQHF. CDR3 in DNA: TGTGCCAGCAAGGGGACGGGAATCGGGCCCCAGCATTTT.

The rearrangement uses TRBV5-1 and TRBJ1-4, with D perhaps matching TRBD1 (6 bases). This CDR3 contains 15 residues. V lost 3 bases and J lost 0, with 9 bases in between. From germline, CDR1 is SGHRS and CDR2 YFSETQ. For the CDR3, the DNA is TGCGCCAGCAGCTCGACAGGTGCAACTAATGAAAAACTGTTTTTT. Protein sequence: CASSSTGATNEKLFF.

This chain uses TRBV19 with TRBJ2-1; TRBD1 is a possible D gene (7 bases). Germline CDR1 and CDR2: LNHDA and SQIVND (reference sequence). CDR3 length: 14 residues. Trimming stripped 8 bases from V and 3 bases from J, with 14 bases between. The CDR3 region has the DNA TGTGCCAGTGAACCAGGGGGAGGCTACAATGAGCAGTTCTTC. Translated: CASEPGGGYNEQFF.

This chain uses TRBV2 with TRBJ2-5; 8 bases line up with TRBD1. The CDR3 is 13 amino acids. Germline V lookup: CDR1 SNHLY, CDR2 FYNNEI. J gave up 5 bases and V 6 bases, and 5 bases lay outside the gene matches. Here the CDR3 DNA reads TGTGCCAGCAGAACCGGACAGGGCGAGACCCAGTACTTC. It codes for CASRTGQGETQYF.

This chain uses TRBV13 with TRBJ2-7, with 9 bases matching TRBD1. Trimming removed 5 bases from V and 0 bases from J; junction bases left unmatched: 8. This CDR3 region has 16 residues. Germline-derived CDR1 and CDR2 are PRHDT and FYEKMQ (reference sequence). The CDR3 DNA follows: TGTGCCAGCAGCCCGATGGGGGACAGGGCCTCCTACGAGCAGTACTTC. As protein: CASSPMGDRASYEQYF.

A single count supports this clone. CDR3 amino acids: CASSILRSGTNYEQYF. In nucleotides, the CDR3 is TGTGCCAGTAGTATTCTCAGGAGCGGGACTAATTACGAGCAGTACTTC. This chain uses TRBV19 with TRBJ2-7; TRBD2 agrees at 7 bases. The germline gives CDR1 LNHDA, CDR2 SQIVND (reference sequence). The CDR3 has 16 amino acids. V trimming: 3 bases; J trimming: 4 bases; junction bases outside the gene matches: 12.

The V call is TRBV11-2, the J call TRBJ1-2; D is perhaps TRBD1 (5 bases). V was cut by 5 bases and J by 4 bases, with 14 bases left in between. The CDR3 runs 14 residues. CDR1 is SGHAT and CDR2 is FQNNGV in the germline V gene. CDR3 region: CASSDRQSLYGYTF. CDR3 nucleotides: TGTGCCAGCAGCGACCGACAGAGCCTCTATGGCTACACCTTC.

Concerning this clone: The sample contains more than one DNA sequence encoding this CDR3. This sequence joins TRBV19 and TRBJ1-5; D gene uncertain. Trimming left V 3 bases short and J 4 bases short, with 7 bases between. The V gene's germline CDR1 is LNHDA and CDR2 SQIVND (reference sequence). The CDR3 contains 13 residues. In DNA form, the CDR3 reads TGTGCCAGTAGTATCCCCGGAAATCAGCCCCAGCATTTT. This translates into CASSIPGNQPQHF.

This chain connects TRBV18 to TRBJ2-1; TRBD2 aligns across 9 bases. Trimming removed 3 bases from V and 7 bases from J; junction bases left unmatched: 7. CDR1 is KGHSH, CDR2 LQKENI, per germline. The CDR3 totals 15 residues. The CDR3 coding sequence is TGTGCCAGCTCACCCTTAGCGGGAGCTGGGAATGAGCAGTTCTTC. Its protein is CASSPLAGAGNEQFF.

Comments on this clone: Other DNA sequences in this specimen translate into the identical CDR3. V usage is TRBV18 and J usage is TRBJ1-2, with a tentative D call TRBD1 (5 bases). Germline V gene data show CDR1 as KGHSH and CDR2 as LQKENI. V gave up 2 bases and J gave up 4 bases, with 8 bases separating them. CDR3 size: 13 residues. The CDR3 DNA reads TGTGCCAGCTCACCAGACAGCTCCTATGGCTACACCTTC. This translates into CASSPDSSYGYTF.

This clone turned up a few times. The chain is built from TRBV20-1 and TRBJ2-7; D is uncertain. Germline values: CDR1 DFQATT, CDR2 SNEGSKA (reference sequence). V gave up 0 bases and J gave up 6 bases, with 6 bases separating them. The CDR3 loop spans 11 amino acids. DNA of the CDR3: TGCAGTGCTAGAGATCAGGTCGAGCAGTACTTC. Translation gives CSARDQVEQYF.

The chain links TRBV6-1 to TRBJ1-1, with D possibly TRBD1 on 6 matching bases. Germline V CDR1 and CDR2: MNHNS, SASEGT. V lost 1 base, J lost 4 bases, and 10 bases lay in between. This CDR3 comprises 14 residues. The DNA for the CDR3 is TGTGCCAGCAGTGAAGGGATGGGGGCCACTGAAGCTTTCTTT. Its translation: CASSEGMGATEAFF.

The genes are TRBV12-5 and TRBJ2-7; no clear D gene. Between the trimmed V and J ends, which lost 3 bases and 6 bases, there was a span of 9 bases. CDR1 and CDR2 (germline): LGHNT, FRNRAP. The CDR3 has 12 amino acids. CDR3 sequence reads: CASGLPPAEQYF. The DNA of the CDR3 is TGTGCTAGTGGTTTACCCCCAGCCGAGCAGTACTTC.

The rearrangement uses TRBV2 and TRBJ1-1; D gene ambiguous. V was clipped by 8 bases and J by 11 bases, with 9 bases between them. Looked up from germline, CDR1 is SNHLY and CDR2 is FYNNEI. The CDR3 runs to 9 residues. The CDR3 loop is CASGLEAFF. The CDR3 DNA follows: TGTGCCAGCGGCCTTGAGGCTTTCTTT.

The CDR3 region has the DNA TGTGCCAGCAGTGGGGAGGACTATGGCTACACCTTC. Protein: CASSGEDYGYTF. The J gene is TRBJ1-2, the V gene TRBV7-9; D call uncertain. The CDR3 loop spans 12 amino acids. The germline V and J ends were trimmed by 6 bases and 3 bases, with 8 bases remaining between them. CDR1 and CDR2 from the germline V gene are SEHNR and FQNEAQ (reference sequence).

The V gene is TRBV27, the J gene TRBJ1-5; D not certain. CDR3 length equals 13 residues. The V end was cut by 3 bases, the J end by 3 bases, with 6 bases between. Germline CDR1 is MNHEY and CDR2 is SMNVEV (reference sequence). The CDR3 nucleotides read TGTGCCAGCAGTTTTGCCTTCAATCAGCCCCAGCATTTT. It encodes CASSFAFNQPQHF.

The chain has TRBV7-9 and TRBJ2-7; TRBD2 matches 9 bases. The germline V gene encodes CDR1 SEHNR and CDR2 FQNEAQ (reference sequence). The CDR3 has 15 residues. The V segment lost 3 bases and the J segment 5 bases; nucleotides outside the gene matches: 8. CDR3 bases: TGTGCCAGCAGCTTGATGCGGGAGGGCCCACACGAGCAGTACTTC. It translates to CASSLMREGPHEQYF.

About this clone: The junction and the germline gene differ at one end; a read error may be behind it. This chain links TRBV11-2 with TRBJ1-1; D unresolved. CDR3 length: 13 amino acids. CDR1 is SGHAT, CDR2 FQNNGV, per germline. The CDR3 here is CASSVEWNTEAFF. The DNA of the CDR3 is TGTGCCAGCAGCGTAGAGTGGAACACTGAAGCTTTCTTT.

The rearrangement links TRBV18 to TRBJ2-7, with 7 bases lining up with TRBD2. CDR1 and CDR2 from the germline V gene are KGHSH and LQKENI. The V and J ends lost 6 bases and 1 base, in that order; junction bases with no gene match: 6. The CDR3 runs 14 residues. This CDR3 is CASSALGGSYEQYF. CDR3 coding DNA: TGTGCCAGCTCCGCCCTCGGGGGGTCCTACGAGCAGTACTTC.

The chain links TRBV27 to TRBJ1-6; 7 bases agree with TRBD1. J gave up 7 bases and V 6 bases, and 9 bases lay outside the gene matches. CDR3 length: 15 amino acids. Germline values: CDR1 MNHEY, CDR2 SMNVEV (reference sequence). The CDR3 is CASRRGDSSNSPLHF. In nucleotides, the CDR3 is TGTGCCAGCAGAAGGGGGGACAGCTCGAATTCACCCCTCCACTTT.

This sequence joins TRBV18 and TRBJ2-5; D call uncertain. This CDR3 spans 14 amino acids. V was shortened by 0 bases and J by 1 base, with 6 bases between the two germline ends. CDR1 and CDR2 (germline): KGHSH, LQKENI. This CDR3 is CASSPPNSQETQYF. CDR3 DNA: TGTGCCAGCTCACCACCGAACTCCCAAGAGACCCAGTACTTC. Full variable domain (rest looked up from reference TRBV18 and TRBJ2-5): NAGVMQNPRHLVRRRGQEARLRCSPMKGHSHVYWYRQLPEEGLKFMVYLQKENIIDESGMPKERFSAEFPKEGPSILRIQQVVRGDSAAYFCASSPPNSQETQYFGPGTRLLVL.

A remark on this clone: It is unclear where the CDR3 begins or ends on the DNA, so no DNA is shown, and the CDR3 is as TCRdb lists it. The chain uses TRBV11-2 and TRBJ1-2. Germline assignment: CDR1 SGHAT and CDR2 FQNNGV. The CDR3 is 11 amino acids long, termini counted. CDR3 protein: CASSLVGEGTF.

The CDR3 coding sequence is TGCGCCAGCACCCGGGGAGCTTATAGCAATCAGCCCCAGCATTTT. This sequence encodes CASTRGAYSNQPQHF. This chain joins TRBV5-1 and TRBJ1-5; D is uncertain. Germline V gene lookup returns CDR1 SGHRS and CDR2 YFSETQ. This CDR3 is built from 15 residues. The V end lost 6 bases, the J end lost 0 bases, and 13 bases lay between the germline ends.

The rearrangement joins TRBV28 to TRBJ1-1; D gene unclear. This CDR3 comprises 12 residues. Trimming stripped 6 bases from V and 1 base from J, with 6 bases between. Germline V gene sequence: CDR1 MDHEN, CDR2 SYDVKM. CDR3 loop: CASREKNTEAFF. The CDR3 DNA reads TGTGCCAGCAGAGAAAAGAACACTGAAGCTTTCTTT.

The CDR3 DNA is TGTGCCAGCAGCTGGGGACAGGATGAAAAACTGTTTTTT. This gives the protein CASSWGQDEKLFF. The chain uses TRBV5-6 and TRBJ1-4; 8 bases align to TRBD1. CDR3 length equals 13 residues. J lost 6 bases, V lost 3 bases, and 1 base had no gene match. Germline values: CDR1 SGHDT, CDR2 YYEEEE.

This chain uses TRBV19 with TRBJ1-1; D not certain. Germline V CDR1 and CDR2: LNHDA, SQIVND (reference sequence). CDR3 length: 13 residues. Trimming removed 7 bases from V and 1 base from J, with 10 bases in between. The CDR3 loop reads CASTSPPNTEAFF. CDR3 DNA: TGTGCCAGTACCTCACCTCCGAACACTGAAGCTTTCTTT.

A single count supports this clone. CDR3 in amino acids: CASSQEVRRPYEQYF. DNA for the CDR3: TGTGCCAGCAGCCAAGAGGTCAGGCGGCCCTACGAGCAGTACTTC. The chain recombines TRBV3-1 (or the pseudogene TRBV3-2) with TRBJ2-7; D unresolved. This CDR3 contains 15 residues. V was pared by 0 bases and J by 2 bases, with 11 bases between. From germline, CDR1 is LGHDT and CDR2 YNNKEL (reference sequence).

CDR3 nucleotides: TGTGCCAGCAGTCCGACATCCTACGAGCAGTACTTC. Protein product: CASSPTSYEQYF. The rearrangement joins TRBV2 to TRBJ2-7; D gene ambiguous. Germline CDR1 is SNHLY and CDR2 is FYNNEI. The V end lost 5 bases, the J end lost 1 base, and 6 bases lay between the germline ends. This CDR3 spans 12 amino acids.